Below, 31 T cell receptor beta chains from the same sample are listed, as sequenced in a study of shared clonotypes between healthy human individuals. Generated by immunoSEQ multiplex PCR, the TCRdb table keeps only in-frame clones and is missing some. The sample holds about 2 million clones, around 95% seen once. Sequenced: naive CD4+ T cells sorted from blood. Subset given: CD45RA+ positively selected. These receptors all stem from a man younger than 30 in good health.

The table lists this clone with a count of one. The rearrangement links TRBV4-1 to TRBJ1-2; 8 nucleotides agree with TRBD1. The CDR3 loop spans 14 amino acids. Germline V gene data show CDR1 as MGHRA and CDR2 as YSYEKL. V trimming: 4 bases; J trimming: 8 bases; junction bases outside the gene matches: 9. In nucleotides, the CDR3 is TGCGCCAGCAGCCCCGACAGGGGAGGTTCGGGCTACACCTTC. Amino acid sequence: CASSPDRGGSGYTF.

The chain has TRBV21-1 and TRBJ2-1; the DNA was not used to check the table's D call, TRBD2. TRBV21-1 is noted as a pseudogene. CDR3 size: 11 residues. The CDR3 DNA is TGTGCCAGACGACTGGACAATGAGCAGTTCTTC. Translated: CARRLDNEQFF.

J is TRBJ1-2 and V is TRBV6-1; D unclear. This CDR3 contains 12 residues. Germline values: CDR1 MNHNS, CDR2 SASEGT. With 2 bases removed from V and 7 bases from J, the gap between germline ends came to 8 bases. This CDR3 is CASSEYGSGYTF. In DNA form, the CDR3 reads TGTGCCAGCAGTGAATACGGAAGTGGCTACACCTTC.

J is TRBJ1-1 and V is TRBV5-1; 10 positions agree with TRBD1. The CDR3 is made up of 14 amino acids. The V gene's germline CDR1 is SGHRS and CDR2 YFSETQ. The V segment lost 4 bases and the J segment 4 bases; nucleotides outside the gene matches: 4. The CDR3 spells CASSMGQGPTEAFF. CDR3 bases: TGCGCCAGCAGCATGGGACAGGGGCCCACTGAAGCTTTCTTT. Drawing the rest from reference TRBV5-1 and TRBJ1-1, the complete variable domain is KAGVTQTPRYLIKTRGQQVTLSCSPISGHRSVSWYQQTPGQGLQFLFEYFSETQRNKGNFPGRFSGRQFSNSRSEMNVSTLELGDSALYLCASSMGQGPTEAFFGQGTRLTVV.

This sequence joins TRBV6-6 and TRBJ2-3; TRBD2 aligns across 12 bases. The CDR3 totals 16 residues. Per germline, CDR1 MNHNY and CDR2 SVGAGI (reference sequence). J gave up 6 bases and V 5 bases, and 9 bases lay outside the gene matches. CDR3 in amino acids: CASSLAGGPAPDTQYF. The CDR3 nucleotides read TGTGCCAGCAGTCTAGCGGGGGGGCCTGCCCCGGATACGCAGTATTTT.

V is TRBV7-2 and J is TRBJ2-5; 9 positions agree with TRBD1. The closer fit of TRBJ2-7 to the DNA end suggests the J call may be wrong. The germline V gene encodes CDR1 SGHTA and CDR2 FQGNSA. The CDR3 covers 15 residues. The CDR3 coding sequence is TGTGCCAGCAGCTTTGGGACAGGGTGGGACTACGAGCAGTACTTC. Translation gives CASSFGTGWDYEQYF.

This chain joins TRBV6-5 and TRBJ2-5, with a tentative D call TRBD1 (5 bases). V dropped 6 bases and J dropped 9 bases, with 17 bases sitting between them. This CDR3 has 13 amino acids. Per the germline V gene, CDR1 is MNHEY and CDR2 is SVGAGI. CDR3 amino acids: CASSSPGQGAQYF. CDR3 nucleotides: TGTGCCAGCAGCTCGCCGGGCCAAGGGGCCCAGTACTTC.

About this clone itself: The same CDR3 arises from other DNA sequences in this sample as well. The rearrangement uses TRBV4-1 and TRBJ1-4, with D unresolved. V lost 1 base and J lost 5, with 11 bases in between. Germline V gene sequence: CDR1 MGHRA, CDR2 YSYEKL. The CDR3 loop spans 15 amino acids. Written as DNA, the CDR3 is TGCGCCAGCAGCCAAGTTGGTCTGGCCAATGAAAAACTGTTTTTT. This encodes CASSQVGLANEKLFF.

The CDR3 is CSVVGQSFYEQYF. In nucleotides, the CDR3 is TGCAGCGTTGTGGGTCAGAGTTTCTACGAGCAGTACTTC. This chain uses TRBV29-1 with TRBJ2-7; D is ambiguous. Looked up from germline, CDR1 is SQVTM and CDR2 is ANQGSEA. This CDR3 region has 13 residues. V was clipped by 4 bases and J by 3 bases, with 13 bases between them.

In regard to this clone: A much larger clonotype is one base distant, so this may be a read error. This CDR3 is also generated by other DNA sequences in the sample. This chain joins TRBV2 and TRBJ2-7; unclear D gene. CDR3 size: 10 residues. V was pared by 8 bases and J by 2 bases, with 4 bases between. Germline loops: CDR1 SNHLY, CDR2 FYNNEI. CDR3 sequence: CASGTYEQYF. DNA for the CDR3: TGTGCCAGCGGGACCTACGAGCAGTACTTC.

In regard to this clone: The sample contains more than one DNA sequence encoding this CDR3. The chain employs TRBV7-2 and TRBJ2-7; D perhaps matches TRBD2 (6 bases). CDR1 and CDR2 (germline): SGHTA, FQGNSA. The CDR3 extends over 15 amino acids. Trimming shortened V by 1 base and J by 0 bases, and 10 bases separated the two germline ends. The CDR3 region has the DNA TGTGCCAGCAGCTTAGGGGGACTCCTCTCCTACGAGCAGTACTTC. This sequence encodes CASSLGGLLSYEQYF.

The genes are TRBV2 and TRBJ1-6, with a tentative D call TRBD1 (5 bases). The CDR3 length is 13 residues. Germline CDR1 reads SNHLY; CDR2 reads FYNNEI. V dropped 5 bases and J dropped 13 bases, with 15 bases sitting between them. Here the CDR3 reads CASSTDTVGPLHF. The DNA for the CDR3 is TGTGCCAGCAGTACGGACACCGTCGGGCCCCTCCACTTT. The full variable domain, rest sourced from reference TRBV2 and TRBJ1-6, is EPEVTQTPSHQVTQMGQEVILRCVPISNHLYFYWYRQILGQKVEFLVSFYNNEISEKSEIFDDQFSVERPDGSNFTLKIRSTKLEDSAMYFCASSTDTVGPLHFGNGTRLTVT.

This chain joins TRBV11-2 and TRBJ2-5; D not certain. The V end lost 5 bases, the J end lost 2 bases, and 12 bases lay between the germline ends. The CDR3 has 14 amino acids. In germline, CDR1 is SGHAT, CDR2 FQNNGV. CDR3 loop: CASSTVPGQETQYF. In DNA, the CDR3 is TGTGCCAGCAGCACCGTTCCAGGTCAAGAGACCCAGTACTTC.

This chain connects TRBV28 to TRBJ1-2, with D perhaps matching TRBD1 (6 bases). The length of the CDR3 is 13 residues. The V gene lost 8 bases and the J gene lost 5 bases, with 15 bases spanning the gap. Germline-derived CDR1 and CDR2 are MDHEN and SYDVKM. CDR3 nucleotide sequence: TGTGCCAGCCTAAGAACAGGGTCATATGGCTACACCTTC. It specifies CASLRTGSYGYTF.

The chain recombines TRBV5-1 with TRBJ2-7; maybe TRBD2 (6 bases). Trimming removed 4 bases from V and 2 bases from J, with 25 bases in between. This CDR3 has 18 amino acids. Germline-derived CDR1 and CDR2 are SGHRS and YFSETQ. The CDR3 bases are TGCGCCAGCAGCCTCGGACTCACTAGGGGAGGAATGGCCTACGAGCAGTACTTC. It encodes CASSLGLTRGGMAYEQYF.

The chain joins TRBV19 to TRBJ2-5, with 12 bases identical to TRBD2. This CDR3 spans 15 amino acids. The J segment lost 3 bases and the V segment lost 4 bases, leaving 3 bases of the junction unmatched. Looked up from germline, CDR1 is LNHDA and CDR2 is SQIVND (reference sequence). CDR3 nucleotide sequence: TGTGCCAGTAGTACTCGGACTAGCGGGAAAGAGACCCAGTACTTC. This codes for CASSTRTSGKETQYF.

This clone was seen more than once but under ten times. This sample also contains other DNA sequences that code for the same CDR3. The chain joins TRBV18 to TRBJ2-5; D call uncertain. Per germline, CDR1 KGHSH and CDR2 LQKENI. The CDR3 contains 12 residues. The V gene lost 0 bases and the J gene lost 5 bases, with 4 bases spanning the gap. CDR3 protein: CASSPPGETQYF. The DNA of the CDR3 is TGTGCCAGCTCACCACCAGGCGAGACCCAGTACTTC.

The sample holds one count of this clone. CDR3 loop: CASRAFTGKLEQYF. The CDR3 region has the DNA TGTGCCAGCAGGGCTTTTACAGGCAAGCTCGAGCAGTACTTC. The V and J genes are TRBV6-1 and TRBJ2-7, with D possibly TRBD1 on 5 matching bases. CDR1 MNHNS and CDR2 SASEGT come from the germline V gene. CDR3 length: 14 residues. V was cut by 6 bases and J by 6 bases, with 18 bases left in between.

This clone is a singleton in its sample. The genes are TRBV2 and TRBJ2-2, with TRBD2 matching 7 bases. CDR1 is SNHLY and CDR2 is FYNNEI in the germline V gene. V gave up 6 bases and J gave up 2 bases; unmatched junction bases: 9. The CDR3 loop spans 16 amino acids. CDR3 protein: CASSERASGNTGELFF. The CDR3 nucleotides are TGTGCCAGCAGCGAGAGGGCTAGCGGAAACACCGGGGAGCTGTTTTTT.

The rearrangement uses TRBV6-5 and TRBJ1-1; D is ambiguous. Looked up from germline, CDR1 is MNHEY and CDR2 is SVGAGI. The CDR3 is 12 residues long. Trimming stripped 5 bases from V and 9 bases from J, with 13 bases between. The CDR3 protein is CASSLNTGKAFF. CDR3 coding DNA: TGTGCCAGCAGTCTGAACACCGGGAAAGCTTTCTTT.

The CDR3 sequence is CASTPTGNIYEQYF. The CDR3 region has the DNA TGTGCCAGCACCCCCACAGGGAATATTTACGAGCAGTACTTC. The chain couples TRBV7-2 to TRBJ2-7; D perhaps matches TRBD1 (6 bases). V gave up 7 bases and J gave up 4 bases, with 17 bases separating them. This CDR3 is built from 14 residues. Germline V CDR1 and CDR2: SGHTA, FQGNSA.

The chain couples TRBV19 to TRBJ1-1, with a tentative D call TRBD1 (5 bases). V gave up 1 base and J gave up 0 bases, with 15 bases separating them. CDR3 size: 17 residues. The germline V gene encodes CDR1 LNHDA and CDR2 SQIVND (reference sequence). As DNA, the CDR3 is TGTGCCAGTAGTATAGTTGGGGACCCCCGTTTGAACACTGAAGCTTTCTTT. Translation gives CASSIVGDPRLNTEAFF.

The rearrangement joins TRBV2 to TRBJ1-2, with 8 bases aligning to TRBD1. The junction had 13 bases not matched to a gene; V was cut back by 6 bases and J by 4 bases. The V gene's germline CDR1 is SNHLY and CDR2 FYNNEI. CDR3 length: 16 residues. The CDR3, as DNA: TGTGCCAGCAGCCGAAATCGCGGACAGGGCCTCTATGGCTACACCTTC. This sequence encodes CASSRNRGQGLYGYTF.

The chain carries TRBV28 and TRBJ2-5; 8 bases map to TRBD2. Trimming at V came to 3 bases and at J to 4 bases, leaving 7 bases not matched to a gene. The V gene's germline CDR1 is MDHEN and CDR2 SYDVKM. This CDR3 region has 15 residues. For the CDR3, the DNA is TGTGCCAGCAGTTTGGAGCGGGGGTCGTTAGAGACCCAGTACTTC. Translating gives CASSLERGSLETQYF.

The chain carries TRBV6-5 and TRBJ1-1; D is unclear. The CDR3 totals 14 residues. Trimming removed 2 bases at V and 3 bases at J, with 10 bases between. Germline V CDR1 and CDR2: MNHEY, SVGAGI. The CDR3: CASSYTRKDTEAFF. In DNA, the CDR3 is TGTGCCAGCAGTTACACAAGGAAGGACACTGAAGCTTTCTTT.

This clone is a singleton in its sample. The rearrangement uses TRBV10-1 and TRBJ2-7, with 7 bases aligning to TRBD1. CDR3 length: 18 amino acids. Germline values: CDR1 WNHNN, CDR2 SYGVQD (reference sequence). V trimming: 8 bases; J trimming: 0 bases; junction bases outside the gene matches: 19. The CDR3 sequence is CASEVRTGRSDSSYEQYF. CDR3 bases: TGCGCCAGCGAAGTCAGGACAGGTAGGTCCGATAGCTCCTACGAGCAGTACTTC.

Only one count was recorded for this clone. The chain couples TRBV5-1 to TRBJ2-5, with TRBD2 matching over 7 bases. The CDR3 spans 16 residues. CDR1 SGHRS and CDR2 YFSETQ come from the germline V gene. Trimming cost V 0 bases and J 5 bases; bases outside gene matches: 10. Here the CDR3 DNA reads TGCGCCAGCAGCTTGGAGGGTAGCGGGTACATTGAGACCCAGTACTTC. Translated, it gives CASSLEGSGYIETQYF.

The chain recombines TRBV7-4 with TRBJ2-7; unclear D gene. Looked up from germline, CDR1 is SGHVT and CDR2 is SQSDAQ. The CDR3 consists of 15 residues. Between the trimmed V and J ends, which lost 0 bases and 2 bases, there was a span of 11 bases. The CDR3 DNA is TGTGCCAGCAGCTTAGCCCCCCAGGCCCCCTACGAGCAGTACTTC. Translation gives CASSLAPQAPYEQYF.

The V call is TRBV15, the J call TRBJ2-2; tentatively, D is TRBD2 (6 bases). V lost 3 bases to trimming and J lost 5 bases, with 13 bases between them. The CDR3 covers 15 residues. CDR1 LNHNV and CDR2 YYDKDF come from the germline V gene (reference sequence). CDR3 sequence (DNA): TGTGCCACCAGCAGCTACCGCGGGGTTACCGGGGAGCTGTTTTTT. Protein product: CATSSYRGVTGELFF.

The V call is TRBV6-1, the J call TRBJ2-7, with TRBD1 matching 9 bases. This CDR3 is built from 14 residues. Germline V gene sequence: CDR1 MNHNS, CDR2 SASEGT. Trimming removed 5 bases from V and 6 bases from J; junction bases left unmatched: 8. The CDR3 DNA is TGTGCCAGCAGTTTCACACAGGGGGCGGGCGAGCAGTACTTC. Translated: CASSFTQGAGEQYF.

The chain combines TRBV5-1 with TRBJ2-1; D call uncertain. V was shortened by 0 bases and J by 9 bases, with 13 bases between the two germline ends. CDR3 length: 14 amino acids. Germline V gene lookup returns CDR1 SGHRS and CDR2 YFSETQ. The DNA of the CDR3 is TGCGCCAGCAGCTTGGGTTCTGGTAGGACTGAGCAGTTCTTC. Protein: CASSLGSGRTEQFF.